Here is one T cell receptor (beta chain) with its context. Its cognate antigen has yet to be identified. No much larger clone exists at a distance of one base, and base qualities are not known. Participants in the prospective study were aged 18 to 89 years, lived in 20 to 25 United States geographic areas, and enrolled through a virtual design. In the prospective study, participants were assigned to cohorts based on the clinical history participants reported in a screening survey and a study questionnaire. In the prospective study, mobile phlebotomists collected whole blood, serum and a nasopharyngeal or oropharyngeal swab from each participant. Prospective study participants could optionally give additional blood draws and questionnaires over an approximately two-month period. Before DNA extraction, blood samples from the prospective study were shipped at room temperature or frozen. This record comes from a study of blood T cell repertoires in COVID-19 (dated by TCRdb to about 2020). About the full investigation: Recovered participants in ImmuneRACE Cohort 3 were defined by two consecutive negative NP/OP PCR tests, clearance by a healthcare professional, or resolution of symptoms. Samples from collaborators originated in the United States, Italy and Spain and spanned both the acute and convalescent phases of COVID-19. The prospective study material was composed of cDNA or gDNA derived from T cells, B-cell-depleted T cells, or PBMCs. Deeply sampled blood TCRbeta repertoires from subjects exposed to, actively infected with, or recovered from COVID-19 were included in the dataset. The repertoires were made available in a free public database intended to serve as a resource for research on the immune response to SARS-CoV-2. The samples were drawn from two sources: the first 160 participants of the ongoing ImmuneRACE study, and 1,000 to 1,500 subjects contributed by 6 global collaborators. A de-identified subject ID, COVID-19 status, age in years and sex were almost always included in the sample metadata. Where available, HLA class I and class II types were taken from metadata supplied by the sample provider and were not determined by assay-based typing.

Summary of the overall study and its limitations: The quantity of clinical and demographic metadata differed by source and by participant and was supplied without curation.

Including cysteine and phenylalanine, the CDR3 has 16 amino acids. Here the CDR3 DNA is all that survives: 48 bases in frame from base 1. V is shortened by 3 bases, J by 1 base, and the region joining them spans 18 bases. Based on the germline V gene (reference sequence), the CDR1 and CDR2 sequences are GTSNPN and SVGIG. TCRbeta CDR3 regions were amplified from genomic DNA using the immunoSEQ Assay, a bias-controlled multiplex PCR. The authors processed their data as follows. The number of nucleated cells in each sample was estimated from the amplification of reference gene primers within the assay. Sequence reads were collapsed and filtered to measure the absolute abundance of every unique TCRbeta CDR3 rearrangement. For each sample, productive Simpson clonality was calculated as the square root of Simpson's diversity index across productive rearrangements. TCRdb holds this immuneACCESS table with in-frame rearrangements only. Some clones are missing; in checked studies, unresolved V genes explain under half, and the rest has no known cause. Clone size and V and J calls were adopted from that table, with D and trimming inferred from the DNA. The sample yields a few hundred thousand clones; more than 75% were counted once. The ten most abundant clones make up 1.9% of the sample.

The rearranged segments are TRBV30 and TRBJ2-5; TRBD1 could be the D gene, as 5 bases match. The origin of this receptor is a man aged 35 to 55 in a cohort exposed to, infected with or recovered from COVID-19 (not recorded which). The sample comprised PBMCs or T cells enriched from blood (not recorded which). The sequenced DNA: TGTGCCTGGAGCCCTTGGATGGGGCGGATCCAAGAGACCCAGTACTTC. Its translation reads: CAWSPWMGRIQETQYF.